This T cell receptor beta chain is from a study of response to subunit inactivated influenza vaccine. One entry per CDR3 protein results from TCRdb running MiXCR on the RT-PCR reads. The sample lists a few hundred thousand distinct CDR3 sequences, less than 15% occurring once. CDR3 length: 11 residues. Germline CDR1 is SNHLY and CDR2 is FYNNEI. V gave up 9 bases and J gave up 4 bases, with 6 bases separating them. On this clonotype: Its target is not known.

The study, taken as a whole, reports: Each seasonal flu vaccination may recruit only limited new T cells, authors suggested.

This clonotype was sampled from a man aged 45-60 years who received an inactivated influenza vaccine. The chain employs TRBV2 and TRBJ1-4; D unresolved. Sample: PBMCs from blood, taken 11 to 12 days after vaccination. In nucleotides, the CDR3 is TGTGCCAGGGGAGTTAATGAAAAACTGTTTTTT. As protein: CARGVNEKLFF.